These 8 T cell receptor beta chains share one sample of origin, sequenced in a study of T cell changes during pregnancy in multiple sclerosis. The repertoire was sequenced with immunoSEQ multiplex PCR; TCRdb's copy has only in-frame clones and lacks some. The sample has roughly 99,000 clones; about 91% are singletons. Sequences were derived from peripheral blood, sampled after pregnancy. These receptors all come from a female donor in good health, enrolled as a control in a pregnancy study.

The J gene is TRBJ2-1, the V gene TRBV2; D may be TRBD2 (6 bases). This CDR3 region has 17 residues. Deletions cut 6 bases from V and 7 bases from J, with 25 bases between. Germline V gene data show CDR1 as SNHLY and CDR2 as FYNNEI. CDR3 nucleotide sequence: TGTGCCAGCAGGGTGAGTCGGAGGGCCCTCCGGGTAAATGAGCAGTTCTTC. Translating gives CASRVSRRALRVNEQFF.

The CDR3 DNA reads as TGTGCCAGCAGCTTGCGTCCAGGGGGCGCGTTGACCGGAAACACCATATATTTT. It translates to CASSLRPGGALTGNTIYF. The chain uses TRBV5-5 and TRBJ1-3, with 8 bases fitting TRBD1. J was trimmed by 4 bases and V by 1 base; bases with no gene match: 13. This CDR3 region has 18 residues. Looked up from germline, CDR1 is SGHKS and CDR2 is YYEKEE (reference sequence).

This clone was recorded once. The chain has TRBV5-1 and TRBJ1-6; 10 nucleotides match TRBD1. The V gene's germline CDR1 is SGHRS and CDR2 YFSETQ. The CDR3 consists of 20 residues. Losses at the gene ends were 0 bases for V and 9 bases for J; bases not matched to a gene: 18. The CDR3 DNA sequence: TGCGCCAGCAGCTTGGCGAGTCCGGGACAGGGGTCGGTTTTAGTTTCACCCCTCCACTTT. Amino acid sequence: CASSLASPGQGSVLVSPLHF.

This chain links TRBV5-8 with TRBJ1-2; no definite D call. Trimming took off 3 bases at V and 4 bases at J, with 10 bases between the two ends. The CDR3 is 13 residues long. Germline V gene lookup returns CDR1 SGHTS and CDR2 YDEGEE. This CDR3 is CASSSPTSYGYTF. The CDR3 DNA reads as TGTGCCAGCAGCTCCCCGACTAGCTATGGCTACACCTTC.

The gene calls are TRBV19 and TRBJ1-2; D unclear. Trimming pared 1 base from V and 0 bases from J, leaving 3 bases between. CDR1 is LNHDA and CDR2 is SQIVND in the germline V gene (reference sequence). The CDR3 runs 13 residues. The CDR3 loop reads CASSIGANYGYTF. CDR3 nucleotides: TGTGCCAGTAGTATAGGAGCTAACTATGGCTACACCTTC.

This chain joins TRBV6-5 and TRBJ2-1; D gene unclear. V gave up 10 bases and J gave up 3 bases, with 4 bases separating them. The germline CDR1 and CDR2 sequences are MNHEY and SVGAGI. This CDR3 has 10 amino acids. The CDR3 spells CATFYNEQFF. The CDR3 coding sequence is TGTGCCACCTTCTACAATGAGCAGTTCTTC.

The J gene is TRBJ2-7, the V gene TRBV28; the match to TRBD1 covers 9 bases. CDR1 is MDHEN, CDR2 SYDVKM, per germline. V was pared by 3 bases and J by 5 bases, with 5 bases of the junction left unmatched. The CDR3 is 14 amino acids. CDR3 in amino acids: CASSFPGQGNEQYF. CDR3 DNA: TGTGCCAGCAGTTTTCCGGGACAGGGCAACGAGCAGTACTTC.

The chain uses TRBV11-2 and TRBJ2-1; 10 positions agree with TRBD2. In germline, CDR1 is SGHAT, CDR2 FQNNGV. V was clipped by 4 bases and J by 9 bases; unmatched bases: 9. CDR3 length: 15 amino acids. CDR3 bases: TGTGCCAGCAGCTCGCTAGCGGGGGATTGGGGTGAGCAGTTCTTC. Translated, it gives CASSSLAGDWGEQFF.